A selection of T cell receptor beta chains follows, all from one sample in a study of cytomegalovirus exposure and HLA in healthy donors. Repertoires were generated with immunoSEQ multiplex PCR, while TCRdb's copy carries only in-frame clones and drops some. The sample yields some 130,000 clones, 85% to 90% seen once. Sequences were obtained from PBMCs. The receptors shown here come from a young woman in good health and CMV-seronegative. Both conserved end residues are part of each CDR3. D genes are given only for firm matches. Expanded clones get a size class; other rows say once, few or many, or leave the size out.

length: 13; size: NA; V: TRBV4-2; J: TRBJ1-2; D: NA; DNA: TGTGCCAGCAGCCAAGAACGCAGGTATGGCTACACCTTC; CDR3: CASSQERRYGYTF
length: 13; size: NA; V: TRBV6-5; J: TRBJ2-1; D: NA; DNA: TGTGCCAGCAGTAGGGGCCCTTACAATGAGCAGTTCTTC; CDR3: CASSRGPYNEQFF
length: 11; size: NA; V: TRBV9; J: TRBJ1-2; D: NA; DNA: TGTGCCAGCAGCCACTACAATGGCTACACCTTC; CDR3: CASSHYNGYTF
length: 14; size: NA; V: TRBV11-3; J: TRBJ2-1; D: NA; DNA: TGTGCCAGCAGCTTAGATACAGGACCGAATGAGCAGTTCTTC; CDR3: CASSLDTGPNEQFF
length: 17; size: NA; V: TRBV4-1; J: TRBJ2-5; D: TRBD2; DNA: TGCGCCAGCAGCCCCCCCGGGACTAGCGGGGGGTCGGAGACCCAGTACTTC; CDR3: CASSPPGTSGGSETQYF
length: 15; size: NA; V: TRBV28; J: TRBJ2-4; D: TRBD1; DNA: TGTGCCAGCAGGAACAGACAGGGTGAATCAAACATTCAGTACTTC; CDR3: CASRNRQGESNIQYF
length: 19; size: NA; V: TRBV5-6; J: TRBJ1-2; D: NA; DNA: TGTGCCAGCAACCCGCGAATAGGGGGGGCAGCACTTAGGGACTATGGCTACACCTTC; CDR3: CASNPRIGGAALRDYGYTF
length: 15; size: NA; V: TRBV18; J: TRBJ1-5; D: TRBD1; DNA: TGTGCCAGCTCACCACCGGAAAACAGGGGGCAGCCCCAGCATTTT; CDR3: CASSPPENRGQPQHF
length: 14; size: NA; V: TRBV7-2; J: TRBJ1-1; D: NA; DNA: TGTGCCAGCAGCTTCTACCCCCGGAACACTGAAGCTTTCTTT; CDR3: CASSFYPRNTEAFF
length: 14; size: NA; V: TRBV18; J: TRBJ1-2; D: TRBD1; DNA: TGTGCCAGCTCACCGCGACAGGGATCGTATGGCTACACCTTC; CDR3: CASSPRQGSYGYTF
length: 11; size: NA; V: TRBV11-2; J: TRBJ2-5; D: NA; DNA: TGTGCCAGCAGCCGCGCCGAGACCCAGTACTTC; CDR3: CASSRAETQYF
length: 14; size: NA; V: TRBV27; J: TRBJ2-5; D: TRBD2; DNA: TGTGCCAGCAGTTACGGTGTGGGGGGGGAGACCCAGTACTTC; CDR3: CASSYGVGGETQYF
length: 12; size: NA; V: TRBV6-5; J: TRBJ2-2; D: NA; DNA: TGTGCCAGCAGTGACTACAGGGGGGAGCTGTTTTTT; CDR3: CASSDYRGELFF
length: 17; size: NA; V: TRBV5-1; J: TRBJ2-6; D: NA; DNA: TGCGCCAGCAGCTTGGGGGCAGGGGCGCCTGGGGCCAACGTCCTGACTTTC; CDR3: CASSLGAGAPGANVLTF
length: 16; size: NA; V: TRBV5-1; J: TRBJ2-1; D: NA; DNA: TGCGCCAGCAGCTTGCGACAGCTAAGCTCCTACAATGAGCAGTTCTTC; CDR3: CASSLRQLSSYNEQFF
length: 13; size: NA; V: TRBV6-6; J: TRBJ2-5; D: TRBD2; DNA: TGTGCCAGCAGCCGGGACTACTGGGAGACCCAGTACTTC; CDR3: CASSRDYWETQYF
length: 15; size: NA; V: TRBV5-1; J: TRBJ2-7; D: NA; DNA: TGCGCCAGCAGGCATGCAGCCTCTAGCTCCTACGAGCAGTACTTC; CDR3: CASRHAASSSYEQYF
length: 14; size: NA; V: TRBV15; J: TRBJ1-1; D: NA; DNA: TGTGCCACCACCCCAGACAGCCCGAACACTGAAGCTTTCTTT; CDR3: CATTPDSPNTEAFF
length: 13; size: NA; V: TRBV2; J: TRBJ2-1; D: NA; DNA: TGTGCCAGCAGTTACCGGGATGACAATGAGCAGTTCTTC; CDR3: CASSYRDDNEQFF
length: 15; size: NA; V: TRBV11-2; J: TRBJ2-1; D: NA; DNA: TGTGCCAGCAGCTTAGGGGCTTCGGGGGTTAATGAGCAGTTCTTC; CDR3: CASSLGASGVNEQFF
length: 13; size: NA; V: TRBV10-3; J: TRBJ2-7; D: TRBD2; DNA: TGTGCCACATACACGGGGGGGCCCAACGAGCAGTACTTC; CDR3: CATYTGGPNEQYF
length: 15; size: NA; V: TRBV6-1; J: TRBJ1-5; D: NA; DNA: TGTGCCAGCAGTAAGTATCGGGATCTCAATCAGCCCCAGCATTTT; CDR3: CASSKYRDLNQPQHF
length: 14; size: NA; V: TRBV6-5; J: TRBJ1-2; D: TRBD1; DNA: TGTGCCAGCAGCCCCTTGACAGGGCCTTATGGCTACACCTTC; CDR3: CASSPLTGPYGYTF
length: 16; size: NA; V: TRBV9; J: TRBJ2-6; D: TRBD2; DNA: TGTGCCAGCAGCGCCAGCGGGAGCTCTGGGGCCAACGTCCTGACTTTC; CDR3: CASSASGSSGANVLTF
length: 14; size: NA; V: TRBV6-1; J: TRBJ2-5; D: NA; DNA: TGTGCCAGCAGTGAAGCGGTAGGGGGAGAGACCCAGTACTTC; CDR3: CASSEAVGGETQYF
length: 15; size: NA; V: TRBV7-6; J: TRBJ2-7; D: TRBD1; DNA: TGTGCCAGCAGCCCACAGGACAGGGGGCTGGGCGAGCAGTACTTC; CDR3: CASSPQDRGLGEQYF
length: 14; size: once; V: TRBV6-5; J: TRBJ2-3; D: NA; DNA: TGTGCCAGCAGTTACACAGCTAGCACAGATACGCAGTATTTT; CDR3: CASSYTASTDTQYF
length: 13; size: NA; V: TRBV5-6; J: TRBJ2-5; D: TRBD2; DNA: TGTGCCGGTGGACGCGGGGGGTCCGAGACCCAGTACTTC; CDR3: CAGGRGGSETQYF